A single sample gave rise to the 23 T cell receptor beta chains below, sequenced in a study of T cells after yellow fever vaccination. TCRdb passed the 5' RACE reads through MiXCR, listing each CDR3 protein once. There are about 510,000 distinct CDR3 sequences in the sample; just over 20% occur only once, and approximately 16% lies in the top ten. The input for sequencing was PBMCs, taken 20 to 25 days after the first yellow fever vaccination. These receptors came from a man aged 18 to 35 who received the YFV17D yellow fever vaccine.

The chain couples TRBV21-1 to TRBJ2-3; the tabulated D call, TRBD1, remains unverified against the DNA. TRBV21-1 is a recognized pseudogene. This CDR3 comprises 15 residues. CDR3 coding DNA: TGTGCCAGCAGCAAAGTGGCAGGGTTTTGGAATACGCAGTATTTT. Protein product: CASSKVAGFWNTQYF.

The chain combines TRBV3-1 with TRBJ2-5, with 13 nucleotides matching TRBD2. Germline trimming cut 4 bases from V and 5 bases from J; bases unmatched to any gene: 4. This CDR3 is 15 amino acids long. The germline V gene has CDR1 LGHDT and CDR2 YNNKEL (reference sequence). The CDR3 is CASSPTSGGIETQYF. In nucleotides, the CDR3 is TGTGCCAGCAGCCCGACTAGCGGGGGGATCGAGACCCAGTACTTC.

This clonotype occurred a few times. The genes are TRBV20-1 and TRBJ2-5, with a possible D match to TRBD1 (5 bases). This CDR3 is 12 amino acids long. The V and J ends lost 6 bases and 0 bases respectively, with 8 bases between them. CDR1 and CDR2 (germline): DFQATT, SNEGSKA (reference sequence). In DNA, the CDR3 is TGCAGTGCCCGGACACACCAAGAGACCCAGTACTTC. This translates into CSARTHQETQYF.

This clonotype was detected a few times. The rearrangement joins TRBV4-3 to TRBJ2-1; D gene uncertain. The germline gives CDR1 LGHNA, CDR2 YSLEER. The V end lost 6 bases, the J end lost 7 bases, and 13 bases lay between the germline ends. This CDR3 comprises 13 residues. DNA of the CDR3: TGCGCCAGCAGTTTCGCGGAGTCAAATGAGCAGTTCTTC. Translating it yields CASSFAESNEQFF.

The chain uses TRBV7-2 and TRBJ2-1, with unresolved D. From germline, CDR1 is SGHTA and CDR2 FQGNSA. The germline V and J ends were trimmed by 2 bases and 15 bases, with 11 bases remaining between them. This CDR3 is 11 amino acids long. CDR3 residues: CASSLYPVWFF. The CDR3 region has the DNA TGTGCCAGCAGCTTATATCCTGTCTGGTTCTTC.

V usage is TRBV6-5 and J usage is TRBJ2-7; 7 nucleotides agree with TRBD1. Trimming removed 2 bases from V and 3 bases from J; junction bases left unmatched: 13. The CDR3 length is 17 residues. Germline assignment: CDR1 MNHEY and CDR2 SVGAGI. This CDR3 reads CASSYPRQGRAGYEQYF. The CDR3 region has the DNA TGTGCCAGCAGTTACCCCCGACAGGGTAGGGCTGGCTACGAGCAGTACTTC.

V usage is TRBV12-3 or TRBV12-4 and J usage is TRBJ2-2; D is undetermined. With 6 bases removed from V and 1 base from J, the gap between germline ends came to 15 bases. The CDR3 sequence is 16 residues long. CDR3 nucleotide sequence: TGTGCCAGCAGAGTGGGCCGGTTCAAGAACACCGGGGAGCTGTTTTTT. The encoded protein is CASRVGRFKNTGELFF.

The chain has TRBV5-1 and TRBJ2-6; D is unresolved. Trimming cost V 4 bases and J 4 bases, with 9 bases left between them. CDR1 SGHRS and CDR2 YFSETQ come from the germline V gene. The CDR3 has 14 residues. CDR3 nucleotide sequence: TGCGCCAGCAGCCTACCCTCCGGGGCCAACGTCCTGACTTTC. This gives the protein CASSLPSGANVLTF.

This clonotype was observed a handful of times. The V call is TRBV3-1, the J call TRBJ2-2; D could derive from TRBD1 or TRBD2 (5 bases each). Germline V lookup: CDR1 LGHDT, CDR2 YNNKEL (reference sequence). Trimming left V 1 base short and J 6 bases short, with 15 bases between. CDR3 length: 16 residues. CDR3: CASSQGGALTAGELFF. CDR3 nucleotides: TGTGCCAGCAGCCAAGGAGGGGCACTTACGGCCGGGGAGCTGTTTTTT.

This clonotype showed up just a few times. The gene calls are TRBV5-1 and TRBJ1-1; maybe TRBD1 (5 bases). The V end was cut by 0 bases, the J end by 1 base, with 16 bases between. Germline V gene data show CDR1 as SGHRS and CDR2 as YFSETQ. CDR3 length equals 17 residues. CDR3 in DNA: TGCGCCAGCAGCTTGGGGGCCCAGGGAGGGAGGAACACTGAAGCTTTCTTT. It translates to CASSLGAQGGRNTEAFF.

The chain is built from TRBV12-3 or TRBV12-4 and TRBJ2-5; a possible D gene is TRBD2 (5 bases). The CDR3 runs 14 residues. V lost 1 base and J lost 5, with 11 bases in between. CDR3 DNA: TGTGCCAGCAGTTTAGAGGGAGCAGAGGAGACCCAGTACTTC. This sequence encodes CASSLEGAEETQYF.

In its sample, this clonotype was seen a few times. J is TRBJ1-4 and V is TRBV5-1; weak D call: TRBD1 (5 bases). V was cut by 1 base and J by 8 bases, with 12 bases left in between. The CDR3 runs 14 residues. CDR1 is SGHRS and CDR2 is YFSETQ in the germline V gene. The CDR3 nucleotides are TGCGCCAGCAGCTTGACAGGCTTTCGGGAAAAACTGTTTTTT. It translates to CASSLTGFREKLFF.

The rearrangement joins TRBV6-2 or TRBV6-3 to TRBJ2-5; D is unclear. The CDR3 loop spans 11 amino acids. Germline V CDR1 and CDR2: MNHEY, SVGEGT. The V end was cut by 5 bases, the J end by 5 bases, with 6 bases between. CDR3 coding DNA: TGTGCCAGCAGTAGGTCGGAGACCCAGTACTTC. Protein: CASSRSETQYF.

The chain joins TRBV4-1 to TRBJ1-2, with 10 bases fitting TRBD1. V dropped 5 bases and J dropped 4; count of bases not matched to a gene: 10. The CDR3 consists of 16 residues. Germline assignment: CDR1 MGHRA and CDR2 YSYEKL. The CDR3 loop is CASSGPRDRGSYGYTF. For the CDR3, the DNA is TGCGCCAGCAGCGGTCCCCGGGACAGGGGAAGCTATGGCTACACCTTC.

This clonotype was recorded a few times. The chain has TRBV4-3 and TRBJ1-4; D is ambiguous. In germline, CDR1 is LGHNA, CDR2 YSLEER. The CDR3 covers 12 residues. Trimming cost V 3 bases and J 6 bases, with 5 bases left between them. The CDR3 region has the DNA TGCGCCAGCAGCCACTCTCATGAAAAACTGTTTTTT. It specifies CASSHSHEKLFF.

This chain connects TRBV9 to TRBJ2-5; D may be TRBD1 or TRBD2 (6 bases each). The V gene's germline CDR1 is SGDLS and CDR2 YYNGEE. There are 18 residues in the CDR3. With 0 bases removed from V and 1 base from J, the gap between germline ends came to 19 bases. The CDR3 is CASSVEPGAAGFQETQYF. In DNA, the CDR3 is TGTGCCAGCAGCGTAGAGCCAGGGGCAGCGGGCTTCCAAGAGACCCAGTACTTC.

The chain employs TRBV7-2 and TRBJ1-1; D remains ambiguous. The CDR3 spans 12 residues. Germline CDR1 SGHTA, CDR2 FQGNSA. Trimming removed 6 bases at V and 5 bases at J, with 10 bases between. The CDR3 region has the DNA TGTGCCAGCAGGTTAATGGGGACTGAAGCTTTCTTT. Translation gives CASRLMGTEAFF.

The rearrangement uses TRBV7-6 and TRBJ2-7; tentative D call: TRBD2 (6 bases). The V end lost 5 bases, the J end lost 3 bases, and 14 bases lay between the germline ends. This CDR3 contains 14 residues. The germline V gene has CDR1 SGHVS and CDR2 FNYEAQ. This CDR3 reads CASSPRSAGYEQYF. CDR3 coding DNA: TGTGCCAGCAGCCCCCGGTCAGCGGGCTACGAGCAGTACTTC. Based on the CDR3 plus reference TRBV7-6 and TRBJ2-7, the full variable domain is GAGVSQSPRYKVTKRGQDVALRCDPISGHVSLYWYRQALGQGPEFLTYFNYEAQQDKSGLPNDRFSAERPEGSISTLTIQRTEQRDSAMYRCASSPRSAGYEQYFGPGTRLTVT.

About this clonotype: A read error may produce the germline difference seen at one junction end. The V and J genes are TRBV18 and TRBJ2-6, with a possible D match to TRBD2 (5 bases). This CDR3 has 17 amino acids. The germline gives CDR1 KGHSH, CDR2 LQKENI. The CDR3 nucleotides read TGTGGCAGCTCACCACCGGACTTGGGTACCGGGGCCAACGTCCTGACTTTC. This translates into CGSSPPDLGTGANVLTF.

This clonotype has just a few counts. The chain is built from TRBV4-1 and TRBJ2-1, with D unclear. The CDR3 totals 12 residues. The V and J ends lost 0 bases and 10 bases respectively, with 7 bases between them. Germline V gene lookup returns CDR1 MGHRA and CDR2 YSYEKL. The CDR3 nucleotides read TGCGCCAGCAGCCAAGATGGGCACGAGCAGTTCTTC. Protein: CASSQDGHEQFF.

In its sample, this clonotype was seen a few times. V usage is TRBV4-3 and J usage is TRBJ1-1; 8 nucleotides match TRBD1. V was pared by 0 bases and J by 5 bases, with 11 bases of the junction left unmatched. The germline CDR1 and CDR2 sequences are LGHNA and YSLEER. This CDR3 contains 17 residues. As DNA, the CDR3 is TGCGCCAGCAGCCAAGATGGCAGGACAGGGTCGGGGACTGAAGCTTTCTTT. It codes for CASSQDGRTGSGTEAFF.

The chain links TRBV30 to TRBJ2-2, with a weak D call TRBD2 (5 bases). CDR3 length equals 15 residues. The ends were cut back, 3 bases at V and 2 bases at J, with 13 bases in the middle. The germline CDR1 and CDR2 sequences are GTSNPN and SVGIG (reference sequence). This CDR3 is CAWSRRRPNTGELFF. The CDR3, as DNA: TGTGCCTGGAGCCGGAGGCGACCCAACACCGGGGAGCTGTTTTTT.

There are a few counts of this clonotype. This chain links TRBV28 with TRBJ1-5; 9 nucleotides align to TRBD1. Per the germline V gene, CDR1 is MDHEN and CDR2 is SYDVKM. The V segment lost 4 bases and the J segment 5 bases; nucleotides outside the gene matches: 3. The CDR3 is made up of 14 amino acids. This CDR3 reads CASSSGQGDQPQHF. The CDR3 nucleotides are TGTGCCAGCAGTTCGGGACAGGGTGATCAGCCCCAGCATTTT.